Listed here is a single T cell receptor beta chain. Its antigen is as yet unknown. This CDR3 is 12 amino acids long. Germline values: CDR1 SGHAT, CDR2 FQNNGV. 5' RACE with UMI labels generated the TRB cDNA libraries. TCRdb re-called the 5' RACE reads, yielding one record per CDR3 amino acid sequence without DNA. The data show roughly 48,000 distinct CDR3 sequences, and the top ten clones hold roughly 15%. The sample belongs to a study of CXCR3-negative and CXCR3-positive naive CD8 T cells. General study points: Comparison of naive CXCR3-negative and CXCR3-positive cells revealed similar TRBV-TRBJ usage, while memory cells differed. Memory CD8+ cells had much lower diversity, and both naive subsets had comparably high diversity. The authors found comparable surface CD5 between naive subsets and inferred TCR strength from TRB CDR3 properties.

V gene TRBV11-2 combines with J gene TRBJ2-1. Input material: memory CD8+ T cells from blood. The sequence derives from a human donor in good health. Some clones in this sample may be carry-over from other donors' samples. This chain's CDR3 is CASSFGGNEQFF.